This TCR beta chain comes out of a study of blood T cell repertoires in COVID-19. V shed 1 base and J shed 4 bases, with 19 bases lying between them. The CDR3 runs 17 residues. Germline V gene lookup returns CDR1 SNHLY and CDR2 FYNNEI. Sequenced by immunoSEQ multiplex PCR; TCRdb stores in-frame clones only, minus some. The table shows about 150,000 clones, with approximately 83% occurring only once. V is TRBV2 and J is TRBJ2-5, with D possibly TRBD2 on 5 matching bases. The receptor was isolated from a man between 65 and 85 years old with active or convalescent COVID-19. Source material: peripheral blood. The CDR3 coding sequence is TGTGCCAGCAGTGAAGGTAATGGAGGAGCTACATTAGAGACCCAGTACTTC. This translates into CASSEGNGGATLETQYF.